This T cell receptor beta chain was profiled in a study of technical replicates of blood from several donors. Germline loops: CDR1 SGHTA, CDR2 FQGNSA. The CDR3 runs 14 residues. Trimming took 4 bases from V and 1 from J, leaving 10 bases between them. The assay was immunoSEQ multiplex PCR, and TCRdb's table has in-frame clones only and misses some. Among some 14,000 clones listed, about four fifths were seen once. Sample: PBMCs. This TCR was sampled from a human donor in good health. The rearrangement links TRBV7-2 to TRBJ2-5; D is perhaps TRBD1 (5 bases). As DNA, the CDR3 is TGTGCCAGCAGCTCTCTGGGGCTCCAAGAGACCCAGTACTTC. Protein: CASSSLGLQETQYF.